This T cell receptor (beta chain) derives from a study of cytomegalovirus exposure and HLA in healthy donors (dated by TCRdb to 2016 to 2017). Notes on the research overall: An earlier analysis of approximately 550 of the donors reported approximately 300 Gb of sequence data and more than 90 million unique TCR beta sequences from some 180 million T cells. Approximately 330 gigabases of sequencing data and 75 million to 85 million unique TCR sequences made up an early release that covered several hundred HLA-typed donors. The genetic ancestry cluster associated with self-reported Caucasian donors included over 65% of the roughly 400 genotyped donors. The study aimed to test whether signatures of past pathogen exposure could be identified by cataloging public T cell receptors. The study profiled the T cell repertoires of some 610 subjects by immunosequencing and related them to cytomegalovirus serostatus. Besides the first cohort of 550 to 750 subjects, a separate validation cohort made up of over 95 different subjects was used. To predict cytomegalovirus infection status, the study brought together high-throughput TCR immunosequencing, statistical association of individual TCRs with disease status, and machine learning. A later analysis re-examined previously published TCR beta repertoires from more than 650 donors and added high-resolution HLA genotyping to investigate patterns of TCR occurrence. In the later analysis, no new phenotypic data were used to find candidate immune exposures; instead, reliance was placed on TCR beta sequences and their occurrence across donors. An earlier analysis of fewer than 750 of the donors used high-throughput TCR beta sequencing to judge whether each TCR beta V gene segment behaved as functional or pseudogenic. Alongside the repertoire data, information on donor age, sex, ethnicity and CMV serostatus was compiled. In a later genetic analysis, genome-wide SNP genotypes for about 55% of the roughly 700 donors were used, and that subset was treated as a discovery cohort. Every discovery cohort repertoire had been produced on one sequencing platform. HLA typing covered class I and class II loci at four-digit resolution. Typing coverage varied by locus: roughly 620-640 donors for A, B, C, DRB1 and DQB1; under 550 for DQA1; more than 600 for DPA1; approximately 450 for DPB1. Four to six DR-DQ haplotypes were handled as single units for association and clustering, since linkage in the cohort was strong. Across about 370 genotyped donors of the cohort, an average of about 220,000 unique TCR beta nucleotide sequences per donor were sequenced, and 15% to 20% of those sequences were non-productive.

In total, 630 or so healthy bone marrow donors made up the cohort. At the time of sampling, all cohort members were nominally healthy, though unrecorded immune exposures were likely present. The donor tested CMV seropositive, placing the donor among the roughly 300 seropositive members of the cohort. Each donor provided a peripheral blood sample, and peripheral blood mononuclear cells were used for TCR beta sequencing. The Qiagen DNeasy Blood Extraction Kit was used to extract genomic DNA from the blood cell samples. Findings and caveats that apply to the study as a whole: Some IMGT-functional V segments, including TRBV6-2 and TRBV6-3, could not be distinguished by the 87-base-pair reads and were therefore excluded. A cluster of highly shared sequence variants was judged likely to be a technical artifact of the sequencing pipeline. Most TCR sequences were seen in very few donors, while some public TCRs were found in many individuals. In both the original and validation cohorts, the classifier was reported to diagnose cytomegalovirus status with high specificity and sensitivity. A later genetic analysis reported fewer N-insertions in productive TCRs among donors in an Asian-associated ancestry cluster than the approximately 700-donor mean. In this cohort, only TCR beta chains were sequenced, and detectable features were limited by the absence of alpha or paired-chain data. Specific HLA alleles were associated with some 15,000 TCR beta sequences at a false discovery rate of 0.05 in a later analysis. CMV serostatus was the only immune exposure information available for the cohort. In vitro tests confirmed that a few of the cytomegalovirus-associated TCR beta chains recognize cytomegalovirus antigens. In a later genetic analysis, a missense DCLRE1C variant was associated with V-gene and J-gene trimming of TCR beta chains, and the association was replicated in an independent cohort. Linkage disequilibrium might explain the correlated functional status among segregating V segments, but an unknown experimental factor could not be ruled out. In a later analysis, several top co-occurrence clusters were reported to appear linked to parvovirus B19, influenza, CMV and Epstein-Barr virus. Strong co-occurrence of HLA alleles, especially DR and DQ, made assigning TCR associations to individual alleles difficult. The study gave a list of over 150 TCR beta chains associated with cytomegalovirus. Approximately 16 rarely observed V segments, including chromosome 9 orphons, were excluded from the earlier analysis of about 500 of the donors because counts were too low. Roughly uniform sequencing depth across donors was assumed in presence/absence analyses, although this assumption may not hold. A later analysis found that TCR association rates varied across HLA loci, with DRB1 alleles showing the most associated TCRs and HLA-C alleles the fewest. According to a later analysis, most CMV-associated TCR beta chains appeared to be HLA-restricted, and the HLA associations seemed to be driven largely by CMV exposure. HLA typing was unavailable for some donors at each locus, so association tests used only the typed subset. In a later analysis, HLA-associated TCR beta chains were found to be more clonally expanded and to have lower generation probabilities than equally common non-associated chains. A further reported finding was that TCR beta sequences accurately predicted the HLA-A and HLA-B alleles for most subjects in the first cohort. In an earlier analysis of roughly 500 of the donors, most TCR beta V segments appeared in productive rearrangements about 87% or about 30% of the time, broadly matching IMGT annotations. According to the authors, the approach could potentially be generalized to other disease states and immunological phenotypes.

Counted from cysteine to phenylalanine, this CDR3 has 15 amino acids. Kept here is only the CDR3 DNA, which spans 45 bases and is read in frame from base 1. The V and J ends are trimmed by 0 bases and 4 bases, leaving 14 bases between them. Taken from the germline V gene, the CDR1 and CDR2 loops are SGHRS and YFSETQ. The library relied on the immunoSEQ multiplex PCR assay. For the multiplex PCR, a mixture combining 60 forward primers for TCR Vbeta segments and 13 reverse primers for TCR Jbeta segments was used. Amplification of the CDR3 region of rearranged TCR beta genes was performed with a multiplex PCR assay on genomic DNA. The Illumina HiSeq System was used to sequence the amplified TCR beta libraries as 87-base-pair reads. In the source study's methods: A later analysis counted some 80 million unique TCR beta chains across the 640 or so repertoires, and some 11 million of these chains were shared by at least two donors. Raw reads were error-corrected and collapsed into unique sequences by a nearest-neighbor algorithm in which closely related sequences were merged to remove PCR and sequencing errors. V, D and J gene segments were assigned by aligning CDR3 sequences to IMGT reference sequences. For a sequence to be retained, a match of at least six nucleotides to both a V gene segment and a J gene segment was required. A rearrangement was called productive if the CDR3 had no stop codons and remained in frame with V and J, and every other rearrangement was called non-productive. Following IMGT convention, CDR3 was defined as the stretch from the second conserved V-encoded cysteine up to the conserved J-encoded phenylalanine. Sequences without an unambiguous match to a single V gene segment were excluded from the earlier analysis of over 500 of the donors. In an earlier analysis of about 590 of the donors, a V segment was called functional when productive rearrangements were above 56.7%, and segregating when the standard deviation between donors exceeded 5%. A statistical classification framework was developed to diagnose cytomegalovirus status using the catalog of TCR beta chain sequences. In a later analysis, V and J genes were assigned by comparing TCR nucleotide sequences against IMGT/GENE-DB human TR gene sequences. A later analysis assigned CDR3 sequences and most-parsimonious VDJ recombination scenarios with the TCRdist pipeline. A later analysis defined each TCR beta chain by its CDR3 amino acid sequence plus V-gene family, and excluded reads lacking a unique V-gene family. In a later analysis, 500 to 700 highly shared, low-generation-probability nucleotide sequences were removed to address suspected cross-contamination and a sequencing artifact. For each public chain, a later analysis derived a clonal expansion index from normalized ranks of inferred template counts within each repertoire. Generation probabilities in a later analysis came from a VDJ recombination model fitted to out-of-frame rearrangements, and those results were checked against IGoR. In a later analysis, hypergeometric tests were used to score TCR-TCR, TCR-HLA and TCR-CMV co-occurrence, with a repertoire-size bias correction applied to TCR pairs. False discovery rates were estimated in a later analysis by permuting HLA or CMV assignments 20 times. In a later analysis, co-occurring TCRs were grouped using DBSCAN, and TCRdist sequence similarity was added for clustering within HLA-allele-positive subsets. Repertoires with fewer than 30,000 or more than 120,000 public chains, plus five repertoires with anomalous nucleotide sharing, were excluded from co-occurrence clustering. TCRdb mirrors the immuneACCESS table, restricted to in-frame sequences. Some clones are absent from its copies; in checked studies, under half trace to an unresolved V gene, and the reason for the others is unknown. D and trimming come from the DNA, and the V and J calls and clone size come from that table. The sample includes approximately 140,000 clones, with 55% to 75% observed a single time. 6% to 8.5% of the sample is taken by the ten largest.

In regard to this clone: The antigen it recognizes is unknown. The sample holds no much larger clone one base away, and base qualities are not on file.

The source material was PBMCs. The chain employs TRBV5-1 and TRBJ2-7; a tentative D match to TRBD2 spans 6 bases. This receptor was obtained from a woman aged 60 to 75 in good health and CMV-seropositive. The CDR3 sequence is CASSLVRRDRYEQYF. In nucleotide form, the sequence is TGCGCCAGCAGCTTGGTGAGGCGGGATAGGTACGAGCAGTACTTC. Reference TRBV5-1 and TRBJ2-7 proteins supply the regions before and after the CDR3; the full variable domain is: KAGVTQTPRYLIKTRGQQVTLSCSPISGHRSVSWYQQTPGQGLQFLFEYFSETQRNKGNFPGRFSGRQFSNSRSEMNVSTLELGDSALYLCASSLVRRDRYEQYFGPGTRLTVT.